This T cell receptor (beta chain) is drawn from a study of control samples from healthy donors and cancer patients. V gave up 3 bases and J gave up 3 bases, with 20 bases separating them. CDR1 and CDR2 from the germline V gene are KGHDR and SFDVKD. There are 19 residues in the CDR3. Sequenced by immunoSEQ multiplex PCR; TCRdb stores in-frame clones only, minus some. The sample shows 45,000 to 60,000 clones, around 90% of them seen only once. The source is a man aged 60-69 years with head and neck cancer. The chain uses TRBV24-1 and TRBJ2-6; the D gene is possibly TRBD2 (6 bases). Material: PBMCs. CDR3 in DNA: TGTGCCACCAGTGATCGTACCGGGACTTTGCTGGGTGGGGCCAACGTCCTGACTTTC. Translation gives CATSDRTGTLLGGANVLTF.